One sample yielded the 4 T cell receptor beta chains listed below, sequenced in a study of T cell clones after liver transplantation. Sequenced by immunoSEQ multiplex PCR; TCRdb stores in-frame clones only, minus some. The sample carries around 97,000 clones, about 88% recorded once. This specimen consisted of CD4+ T cells from blood, obtained around 44 months after liver transplant. These receptors all stem from a human patient who received a liver transplant. These T cells may partly come from the graft donor.

J is TRBJ1-4 and V is TRBV5-4; weak D call: TRBD1 (6 bases). The V gene lost 3 bases and the J gene lost 0 bases, with 12 bases spanning the gap. The CDR3 runs to 16 residues. CDR1 is SGHNT and CDR2 is YYREEE in the germline V gene (reference sequence). CDR3 sequence (DNA): TGTGCCAGCAGCTCCGGGGGCCGAGCAACTAATGAAAAACTGTTTTTT. Amino acids: CASSSGGRATNEKLFF.

The rearrangement links TRBV4-3 to TRBJ1-1, with D possibly being TRBD1 (6 bases). V lost 6 bases and J 2 bases, leaving 16 bases between the germline ends. This CDR3 region has 15 residues. CDR1 LGHNA and CDR2 YSLEER come from the germline V gene. The CDR3 DNA reads as TGCGCCAGCAGGGAGGGCGGACAGAGAAACACTGAAGCTTTCTTT. It encodes CASREGGQRNTEAFF.

The chain employs TRBV19 and TRBJ2-5; D is undetermined. This CDR3 spans 11 amino acids. V lost 5 bases and J 7 bases, leaving 8 bases between the germline ends. From germline, CDR1 is LNHDA and CDR2 SQIVND (reference sequence). CDR3 region: CASSQERTQYF. DNA for the CDR3: TGTGCCAGTAGTCAGGAGAGGACCCAGTACTTC.

This clone was detected once. The chain employs TRBV28 and TRBJ2-7; D gene ambiguous. V shed 4 bases and J shed 1 base, with 8 bases lying between them. From germline, CDR1 is MDHEN and CDR2 SYDVKM. The CDR3 spans 13 residues. In DNA, the CDR3 is TGTGCCAGCAGTTCTGTCCCTTCCTACGAGCAGTACTTC. Protein product: CASSSVPSYEQYF.